This entry describes one T cell receptor beta chain. Its antigen is not identified. The assay was immunoSEQ multiplex PCR, and TCRdb's table has in-frame clones only and misses some. The repertoire consists of approximately 640,000 clones, with roughly 87% occurring once and the leading ten covering 30% to 40%. These data come from a study of shared clonotypes between healthy human individuals. Study observations and caveats: Sharing of clonotypes among donors was expected to vary with sequencing depth.

This CDR3 contains 17 residues. In germline, CDR1 is WSHSY, CDR2 SAAADI. Trimming removed 5 bases at V and 1 base at J, with 20 bases between. The clonotype was recovered from a man between 18 and 35 years old in good health. Some clones in this sample may be carry-over from other donors' samples. Source material: memory CD8+ T cells from PBMCs. Subset: CD45RO+ cells pooled with CCR7-negative TemRA cells. The rearrangement links TRBV10-2 to TRBJ1-1, with D unclear. The CDR3 here is CASSPEAGFTSNTEAFF. As DNA, the CDR3 is TGCGCCAGCAGTCCTGAGGCGGGGTTCACATCGAACACTGAAGCTTTCTTT.